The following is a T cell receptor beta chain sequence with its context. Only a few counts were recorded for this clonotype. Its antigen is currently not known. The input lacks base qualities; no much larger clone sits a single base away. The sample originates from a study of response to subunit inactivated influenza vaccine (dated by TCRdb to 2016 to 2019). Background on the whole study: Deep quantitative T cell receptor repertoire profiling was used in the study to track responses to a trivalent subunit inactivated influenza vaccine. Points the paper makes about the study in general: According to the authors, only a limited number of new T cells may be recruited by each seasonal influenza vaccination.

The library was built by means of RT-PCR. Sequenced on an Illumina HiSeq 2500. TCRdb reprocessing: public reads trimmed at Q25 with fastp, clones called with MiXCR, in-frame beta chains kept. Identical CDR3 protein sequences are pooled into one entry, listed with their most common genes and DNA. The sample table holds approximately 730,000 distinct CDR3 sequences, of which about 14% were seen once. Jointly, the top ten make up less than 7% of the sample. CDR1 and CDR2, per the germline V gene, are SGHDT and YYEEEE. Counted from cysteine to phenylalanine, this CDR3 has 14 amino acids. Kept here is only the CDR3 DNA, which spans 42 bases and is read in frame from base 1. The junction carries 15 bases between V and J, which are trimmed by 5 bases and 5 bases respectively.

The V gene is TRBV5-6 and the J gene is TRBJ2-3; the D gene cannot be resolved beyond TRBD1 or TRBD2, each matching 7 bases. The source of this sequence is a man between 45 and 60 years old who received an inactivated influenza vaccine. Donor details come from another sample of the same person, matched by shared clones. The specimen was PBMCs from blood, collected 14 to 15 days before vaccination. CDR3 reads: CASRITGEGDTQYF. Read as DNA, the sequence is TGTGCCAGCAGGATTACAGGGGAGGGAGATACGCAGTATTTT.